A selection of T cell receptor beta chains follows, all from one sample in a study of T-cell reconstitution after alpha-beta-depleted transplantation in children. A single record per CDR3 protein comes from TCRdb applying MiXCR to the PCR reads. Of 200,000 or so distinct CDR3 sequences detected, 6.3% appear once; the ten largest clones hold under 6%. Sequencing used PBMCs, obtained before TCRalphabeta/CD19-depleted stem cell transplant. All receptors come from a girl less than two years old with combined immunodeficiency, due to receive a stem cell transplant. Both conserved end residues are part of each CDR3. A D gene is named only where the DNA matches it firmly. For some rows the clone size is stated as once, few or many, or as a class when expanded; others skip it.

.	TRBV10-3	TRBJ1-2	few	CAISELWKDPTHYGYTF	TGTGCCATCAGTGAGTTGTGGAAGGATCCAACTCACTATGGCTACACCTTC
TRBD2	TRBV28	TRBJ2-1	many	CASSSPGLAERYNEQFF	TGTGCCAGCAGCTCGCCTGGACTAGCGGAAAGATACAATGAGCAGTTCTTC
TRBD1	TRBV11-2	TRBJ1-1	many	CASRWTGVIEEAAFF	TGTGCCAGCAGGTGGACAGGGGTCATTGAAGAAGCGGCTTTCTTT
.	TRBV18	TRBJ2-4	many	CASSPDGSKNIQYF	TGTGCCAGCTCACCGGACGGATCCAAAAACATTCAGTACTTC
.	TRBV28	TRBJ2-7	many	CASSWGGRTYEQYF	TGTGCCAGCAGTTGGGGGGGCCGCACCTACGAGCAGTACTTC
TRBD1	TRBV29-1	TRBJ2-1	many	CSVEDSGQGADNEQFF	TGCAGCGTTGAAGACTCTGGACAGGGGGCGGACAATGAGCAGTTCTTC
.	TRBV5-1	TRBJ2-2	many	CASSLIHTGDAGELFF	TGCGCCAGCAGCTTGATTCATACGGGGGATGCCGGGGAGCTGTTTTTT
.	TRBV4-3	TRBJ2-7	many	CASSQGEALEQYF	TGCGCCAGCAGCCAAGGCGAGGCCCTCGAGCAGTACTTC
.	TRBV4-1	TRBJ2-2	many	CASSPGGSPVGTPSNTGELFF	TGCGCCAGCAGCCCGGGGGGCAGCCCGGTGGGGACACCTTCGAACACCGGGGAGCTGTTTTTT
.	TRBV29-1	TRBJ2-7	many	CSVEVGRETYEQYF	TGCAGCGTTGAGGTGGGGCGGGAAACCTACGAGCAGTACTTC
.	TRBV4-2	TRBJ1-1	.	CASSPPRVGVQGDAEAFF	TGTGCCAGCAGCCCACCCCGGGTCGGAGTTCAGGGCGACGCTGAAGCTTTCTTT
.	TRBV13	TRBJ2-7	many	CASSSYSGYEQYF	TGTGCCAGCAGCTCCTATAGCGGATACGAGCAGTACTTC
TRBD1	TRBV29-1	TRBJ1-2	many	CSGWGESRDSGIYGYTF	TGCAGCGGCTGGGGGGAGTCCCGGGACAGTGGGATCTATGGCTACACCTTC
TRBD2	TRBV19	TRBJ2-5	.	CASSGSGGQETQYF	TGTGCCAGTAGTGGTAGCGGGGGCCAAGAGACCCAGTACTTC
.	TRBV13	TRBJ1-2	.	CASSLVAGRVKAYGYTF	TGTGCCAGCAGCTTAGTGGCGGGCAGGGTAAAGGCTTATGGCTACACCTTC
TRBD2	TRBV27	TRBJ2-7	many	CASSFAGTSGGPAYEQYF	TGTGCCAGCAGTTTTGCCGGGACTAGCGGGGGGCCGGCCTACGAGCAGTACTTC
.	TRBV7-9	TRBJ1-1	many	CASSSVVAFF	TGTGCCAGCAGCTCAGTAGTTGCTTTCTTT
.	TRBV7-8	TRBJ2-3	few	CASSAFNTVGHTQYF	TGTGCCAGCAGCGCATTCAACACCGTGGGACATACGCAGTATTTT
TRBD2	TRBV20-1	TRBJ2-1	many	CSAHSSGIRVEQFF	TGCAGTGCTCATTCTAGCGGGATTCGTGTTGAGCAGTTCTTC
TRBD2	TRBV12-3/TRBV12-4	TRBJ2-1	many	CASSFKIEAGGPNNEQFF	TGTGCCAGCAGTTTTAAGATCGAGGCGGGAGGGCCTAATAATGAGCAGTTCTTC
.	TRBV7-2	TRBJ2-6	.	CASSLRQGTSGANVMTF	TGTGCCAGCAGCTTGCGGCAGGGAACCTCTGGGGCCAACGTCATGACTTTC
TRBD1	TRBV18	TRBJ2-5	many	CASSPYGTGGVQETQYF	TGTGCCAGCTCACCATACGGGACAGGGGGGGTCCAAGAGACCCAGTACTTC
.	TRBV7-6	TRBJ2-1	few	CASSSIGGPNEQFF	TGTGCCAGCAGCTCAATCGGGGGACCCAATGAGCAGTTCTTC
.	TRBV15	TRBJ2-7	many	CATSRQGRYEQYF	TGTGCCACCAGCAGACAGGGTCGCTACGAGCAGTACTTC
.	TRBV28	TRBJ1-1	many	CASSGPRGTEAFF	TGTGCCAGCAGCGGCCCCAGGGGTACTGAAGCTTTCTTT
.	TRBV10-3	TRBJ2-1	many	CAIMRESNEQFF	TGTGCCATCATGAGGGAGAGCAATGAGCAGTTCTTC
TRBD2	TRBV24-1	TRBJ2-1	many	CATSESGRQGNEQFF	TGTGCCACCAGTGAATCCGGGAGGCAGGGCAATGAGCAGTTCTTC
TRBD2	TRBV2	TRBJ2-1	many	CASRYTSGGVSYNEQFF	TGTGCCAGCAGGTACACTAGCGGGGGGGTCTCTTACAATGAGCAGTTCTTC
.	TRBV10-3	TRBJ1-4	many	CAISDVGTANEKLFF	TGTGCCATCAGTGACGTAGGGACGGCTAATGAAAAACTGTTTTTT
.	TRBV5-5	TRBJ2-5	many	CASSLEASRETQYF	TGTGCCAGCAGCTTGGAGGCTAGCAGGGAGACCCAGTACTTC
.	TRBV4-1	TRBJ2-1	few	CASSQNPGLYNEQFF	TGCGCCAGCAGCCAAAATCCGGGACTTTACAATGAGCAGTTCTTC
TRBD2	TRBV7-3	TRBJ2-1	many	CASSLWGGSTEQFF	TGTGCCAGCAGCTTATGGGGGGGGTCAACTGAGCAGTTCTTC
.	TRBV28	TRBJ2-7	many	CASSLPGTYEQYF	TGTGCCAGCAGTTTACCCGGTACCTACGAGCAGTACTTC
.	TRBV7-7	TRBJ2-7	many	CASSIRQVRVYEQYF	TGTGCCAGCAGCATCCGACAGGTTCGAGTCTACGAGCAGTACTTC
.	TRBV25-1	TRBJ1-1	many	CASSEWGVLNTEAFF	TGTGCCAGCAGTGAATGGGGGGTTTTGAACACTGAAGCTTTCTTT
.	TRBV12-3/TRBV12-4	TRBJ1-1	few	CASSFPPTEAFF	TGTGCCAGCAGTTTTCCTCCAACTGAAGCTTTCTTT
TRBD2	TRBV29-1	TRBJ2-2	many	CSAEILAGNTGELFF	TGCAGCGCCGAAATACTAGCGGGGAACACCGGGGAGCTGTTTTTT
.	TRBV6-2/TRBV6-3	TRBJ2-7	many	CASSPTDRRGEQYF	TGTGCCAGCAGTCCCACCGACAGGCGTGGCGAGCAGTACTTC
TRBD2	TRBV7-6	TRBJ2-7	many	CASSLLAGGRSYEQYF	TGTGCCAGCAGCTTACTAGCGGGGGGGCGATCCTACGAGCAGTACTTC
TRBD1	TRBV3-1	TRBJ2-7	many	CASSPWDRGYEQYF	TGTGCCAGCAGCCCTTGGGACAGGGGCTACGAGCAGTACTTC
.	TRBV20-1	TRBJ2-7	few	CSARGPRGGALTYEQYF	TGCAGTGCTAGAGGCCCACGAGGGGGAGCGCTAACCTACGAGCAGTACTTC
.	TRBV5-1	TRBJ1-5	few	CASSWTSDGPQHF	TGCGCCAGCAGCTGGACTTCCGATGGGCCCCAGCATTTT
.	TRBV28	TRBJ2-5	many	CASGRELPGETQYF	TGTGCCAGCGGAAGAGAACTCCCCGGAGAGACCCAGTACTTC
.	TRBV21-1	TRBJ2-2	many	CASSKLGRRNTGELFF	TGTGCCAGCAGCAAATTGGGACGGAGGAACACCGGGGAGCTGTTTTTT
.	TRBV4-3	TRBJ2-5	.	CASSHGATGGQETQYF	TGCGCCAGCAGCCATGGTGCGACAGGAGGCCAAGAGACCCAGTACTTC
TRBD2	TRBV14	TRBJ2-7	.	CASSQTGTSARPEYF	TGTGCCAGCAGCCAAACCGGGACTAGCGCCCGCCCGGAGTACTTC
.	TRBV24-1	TRBJ2-3	many	CATSDWADTDTQYF	TGTGCCACCAGTGATTGGGCTGACACAGATACGCAGTATTTT
.	TRBV21-1	TRBJ2-1	many	CASSKKVKSDEQFF	TGTGCCAGCAGCAAAAAAGTGAAAAGCGATGAGCAGTTCTTC
.	TRBV21-1	TRBJ1-4	many	CASSKWTGVTNEKLFF	TGTGCCAGCAGCAAATGGACGGGGGTAACTAATGAAAAACTGTTTTTT
.	TRBV6-2/TRBV6-3	TRBJ2-1	few	CASSFWRGDNEQFF	TGTGCCAGCAGTTTCTGGAGGGGGGACAATGAGCAGTTCTTC
TRBD2	TRBV4-2	TRBJ2-7	many	CASSPLGTIYPYEQYF	TGTGCCAGCAGCCCCCTTGGGACTATCTACCCCTACGAGCAGTACTTC
.	TRBV6-5	TRBJ1-2	many	CASSYRGGESYANGYTF	TGTGCCAGCAGTTACAGGGGAGGGGAATCCTACGCTAATGGCTACACCTTC
TRBD1	TRBV6-2/TRBV6-3	TRBJ1-2	many	CASSYTGQGNYGYTF	TGTGCCAGCAGTTACACGGGACAGGGTAACTATGGCTACACCTTC
TRBD1	TRBV28	TRBJ2-5	many	CASSLIQGTGGLQETQYF	TGTGCCAGCAGTTTAATTCAAGGGACAGGGGGCCTACAAGAGACCCAGTACTTC
.	TRBV10-3	TRBJ2-5	many	CAIREQETQYF	TGTGCCATCAGGGAACAAGAGACCCAGTACTTC
.	TRBV5-1	TRBJ2-3	many	CASSSGPSTDTQYF	TGCGCCAGCAGCTCGGGACCAAGCACAGATACGCAGTATTTT
TRBD2	TRBV15	TRBJ2-5	.	CATSRASGRATETQYF	TGTGCCACCAGCAGAGCAAGCGGGAGGGCCACAGAGACCCAGTACTTC